The clone carrying this T cell receptor beta chain has at least ten counts. This entry comes from a study of blood T cell repertoires in COVID-19. Study as a whole: The United States, Italy and Spain were the sources of the acute and convalescent COVID-19 samples. PBMCs, B-cell-depleted T cells, or T cells were the source of the cDNA or gDNA that made up the material.

As processed by the authors: The authors estimated nucleated cell counts from reference gene primer amplification. The data were produced by immunoSEQ multiplex PCR, yet TCRdb's version contains in-frame clones alone and is incomplete. The V and J calls and clone size are taken from that table; D and trimming were inferred from the DNA. The sample gives more than 200,000 clones, around four fifths of which show up once; more than 8% is in the top ten. V shed 5 bases and J shed 0 bases, with 14 bases lying between them. The germline V gene encodes CDR1 LNHNV and CDR2 YYDKDF (reference sequence). This CDR3 contains 15 residues.

The chain joins TRBV15 to TRBJ2-7; TRBD1 might be the D (5 bases). The TCR comes from a woman in her 50s with acute or convalescent COVID-19. Sequenced input: peripheral blood. CDR3: CATSVDSHYSYEQYF. DNA for the CDR3: TGTGCCACCAGCGTAGACAGCCACTACTCCTACGAGCAGTACTTC.